The clone carrying this TCR beta chain came up a few times. The source of the sample is a study of blood T cell repertoires in COVID-19. The germline CDR1 and CDR2 sequences are SGHRS and YFSETQ. This CDR3 has 14 amino acids. Trimming at V came to 4 bases and at J to 1 base, leaving 4 bases not matched to a gene. How the authors handled the data: Estimated nucleated cell counts came from reference gene primer amplification. Sequenced by immunoSEQ multiplex PCR; TCRdb stores in-frame clones only, minus some. D and trimming were read from the DNA, whereas the V and J calls and clone size are those reported in that table. The profile shows 380,000 or so clones, about 80% of them singletons.

This chain connects TRBV5-1 to TRBJ2-7, with 8 bases identical to TRBD1. Sequences were obtained from peripheral blood. The receptor was derived from a human donor with acute or convalescent COVID-19. The donor label of this sample is uncertain. CDR3 loop: CASSDGQGSYEQYF. The CDR3 region has the DNA TGCGCCAGCAGCGATGGACAGGGTTCCTACGAGCAGTACTTC.